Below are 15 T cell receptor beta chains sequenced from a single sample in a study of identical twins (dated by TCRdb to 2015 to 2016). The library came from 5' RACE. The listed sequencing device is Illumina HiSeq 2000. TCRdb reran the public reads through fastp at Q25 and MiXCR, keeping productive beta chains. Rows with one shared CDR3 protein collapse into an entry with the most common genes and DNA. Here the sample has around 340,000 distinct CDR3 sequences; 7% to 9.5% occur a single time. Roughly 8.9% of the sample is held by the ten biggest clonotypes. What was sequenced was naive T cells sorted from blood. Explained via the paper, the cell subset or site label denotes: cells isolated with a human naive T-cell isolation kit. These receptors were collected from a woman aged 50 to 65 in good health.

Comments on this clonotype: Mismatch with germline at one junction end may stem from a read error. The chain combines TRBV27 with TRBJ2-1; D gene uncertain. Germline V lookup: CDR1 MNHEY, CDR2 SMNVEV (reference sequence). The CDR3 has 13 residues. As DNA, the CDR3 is TGTGCCAGCAGTTTAGACTCCTTCAATGAGCAGTTCTTC. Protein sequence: CASSLDSFNEQFF.

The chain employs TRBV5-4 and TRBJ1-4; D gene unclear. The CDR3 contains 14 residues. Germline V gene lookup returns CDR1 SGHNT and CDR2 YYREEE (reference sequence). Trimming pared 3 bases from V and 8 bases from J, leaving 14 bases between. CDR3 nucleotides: TGTGCCAGCAGCTCTGACCCCGGGAGCGAAAAACTGTTTTTT. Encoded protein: CASSSDPGSEKLFF.

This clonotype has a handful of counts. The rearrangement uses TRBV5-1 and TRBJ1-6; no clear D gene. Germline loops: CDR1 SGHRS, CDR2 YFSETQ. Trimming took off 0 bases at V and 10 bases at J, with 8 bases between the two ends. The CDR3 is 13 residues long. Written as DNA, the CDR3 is TGCGCCAGCAGCTTGGCCGGGTTCTCACCCCTCCACTTT. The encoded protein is CASSLAGFSPLHF.

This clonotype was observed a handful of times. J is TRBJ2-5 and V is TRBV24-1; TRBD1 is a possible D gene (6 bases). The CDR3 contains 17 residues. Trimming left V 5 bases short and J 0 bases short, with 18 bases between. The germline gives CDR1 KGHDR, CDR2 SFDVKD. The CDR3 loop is CATSVERGTGYQETQYF. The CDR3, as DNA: TGTGCCACCAGTGTCGAGAGAGGAACAGGGTACCAAGAGACCCAGTACTTC.

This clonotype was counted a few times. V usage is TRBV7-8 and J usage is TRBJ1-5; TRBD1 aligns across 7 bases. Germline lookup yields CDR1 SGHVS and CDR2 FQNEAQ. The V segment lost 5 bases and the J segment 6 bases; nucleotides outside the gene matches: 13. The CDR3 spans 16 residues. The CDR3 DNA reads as TGTGCCAGCAGCATAAGCCGACAGGGCCGCAGTCAGCCCCAGCATTTT. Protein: CASSISRQGRSQPQHF.

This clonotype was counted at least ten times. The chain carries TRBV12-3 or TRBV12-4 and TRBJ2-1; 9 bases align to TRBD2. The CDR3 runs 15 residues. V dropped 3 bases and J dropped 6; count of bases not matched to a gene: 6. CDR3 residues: CASSFLAGVINEQFF. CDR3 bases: TGTGCCAGCAGTTTCTTAGCGGGAGTAATCAATGAGCAGTTCTTC.

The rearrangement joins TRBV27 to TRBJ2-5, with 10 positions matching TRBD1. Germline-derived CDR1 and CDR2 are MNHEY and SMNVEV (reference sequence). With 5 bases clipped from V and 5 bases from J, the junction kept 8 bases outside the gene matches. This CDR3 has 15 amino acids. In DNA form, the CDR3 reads TGTGCCAGCAGTCCGGGGGACAGGGGTGGGGAGACCCAGTACTTC. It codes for CASSPGDRGGETQYF.

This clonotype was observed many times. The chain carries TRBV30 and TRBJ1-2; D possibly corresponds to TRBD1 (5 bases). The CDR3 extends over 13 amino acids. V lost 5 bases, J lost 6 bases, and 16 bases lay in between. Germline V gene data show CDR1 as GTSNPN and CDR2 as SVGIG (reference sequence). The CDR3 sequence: CAWDRDSRDGYTF. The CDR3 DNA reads TGTGCCTGGGACAGAGACAGCCGTGATGGCTACACCTTC.

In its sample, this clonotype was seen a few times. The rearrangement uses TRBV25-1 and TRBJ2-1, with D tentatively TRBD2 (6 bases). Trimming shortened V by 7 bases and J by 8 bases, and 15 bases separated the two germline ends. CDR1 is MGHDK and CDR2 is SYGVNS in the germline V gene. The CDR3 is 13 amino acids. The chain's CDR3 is CASTGGAQYEQFF. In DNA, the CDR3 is TGTGCCAGCACCGGAGGGGCTCAATATGAGCAGTTCTTC.

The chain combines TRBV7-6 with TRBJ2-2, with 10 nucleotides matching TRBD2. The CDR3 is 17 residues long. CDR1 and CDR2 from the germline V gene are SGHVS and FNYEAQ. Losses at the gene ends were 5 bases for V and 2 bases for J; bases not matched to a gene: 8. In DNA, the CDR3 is TGTGCCAGCAGCAGAACAAGCGGGAGGGGAAACACCGGGGAGCTGTTTTTT. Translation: CASSRTSGRGNTGELFF.

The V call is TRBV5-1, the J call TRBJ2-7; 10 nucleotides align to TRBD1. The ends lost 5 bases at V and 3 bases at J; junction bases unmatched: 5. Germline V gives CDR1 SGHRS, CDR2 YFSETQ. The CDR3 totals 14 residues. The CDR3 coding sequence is TGCGCCAGCAGTTACGGGACAGGGGACTACGAGCAGTACTTC. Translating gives CASSYGTGDYEQYF.

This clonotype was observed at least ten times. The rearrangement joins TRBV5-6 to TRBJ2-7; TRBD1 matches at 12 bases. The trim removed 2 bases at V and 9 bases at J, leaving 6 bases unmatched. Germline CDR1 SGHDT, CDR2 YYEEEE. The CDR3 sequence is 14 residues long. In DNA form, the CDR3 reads TGTGCCAGCAGCTTACGGGACAGGGGGCAAGGGCAGTACGTC. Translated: CASSLRDRGQGQYV.

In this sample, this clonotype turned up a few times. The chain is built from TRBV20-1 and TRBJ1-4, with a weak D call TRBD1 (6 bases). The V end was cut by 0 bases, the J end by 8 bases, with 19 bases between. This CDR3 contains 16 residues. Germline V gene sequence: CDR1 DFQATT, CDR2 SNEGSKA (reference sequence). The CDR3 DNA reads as TGCAGTGCTAGAGATGTTTTCCGGGACACCGGGGAAAAACTGTTTTTT. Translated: CSARDVFRDTGEKLFF.

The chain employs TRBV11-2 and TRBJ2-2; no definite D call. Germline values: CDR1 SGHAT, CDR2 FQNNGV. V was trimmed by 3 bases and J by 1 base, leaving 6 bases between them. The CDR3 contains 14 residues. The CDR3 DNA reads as TGTGCCAGCAGCTTTTGGGGGAACACCGGGGAGCTGTTTTTT. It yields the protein CASSFWGNTGELFF.

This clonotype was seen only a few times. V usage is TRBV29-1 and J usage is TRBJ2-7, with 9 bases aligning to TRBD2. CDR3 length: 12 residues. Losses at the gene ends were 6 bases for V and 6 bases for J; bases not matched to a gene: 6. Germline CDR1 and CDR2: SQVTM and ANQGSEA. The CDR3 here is CSVAGLALEQYF. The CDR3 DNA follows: TGCAGCGTGGCGGGACTAGCCCTCGAGCAGTACTTC.